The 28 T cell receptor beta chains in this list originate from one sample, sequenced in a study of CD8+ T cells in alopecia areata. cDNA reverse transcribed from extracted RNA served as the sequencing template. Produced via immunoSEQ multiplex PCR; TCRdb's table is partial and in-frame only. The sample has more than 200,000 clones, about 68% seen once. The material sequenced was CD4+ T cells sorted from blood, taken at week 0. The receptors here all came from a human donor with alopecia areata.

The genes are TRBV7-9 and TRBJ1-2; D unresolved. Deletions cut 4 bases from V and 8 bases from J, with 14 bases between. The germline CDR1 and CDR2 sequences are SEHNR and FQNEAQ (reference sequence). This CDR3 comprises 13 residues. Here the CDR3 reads CASSSPLGQGYTF. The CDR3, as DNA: TGTGCCAGCAGCTCACCCCTGGGCCAAGGCTACACCTTC.

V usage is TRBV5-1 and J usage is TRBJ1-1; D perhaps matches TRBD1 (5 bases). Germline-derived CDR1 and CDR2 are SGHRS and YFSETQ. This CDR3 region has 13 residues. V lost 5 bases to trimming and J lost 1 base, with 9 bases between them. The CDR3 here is CASRSTANTEAFF. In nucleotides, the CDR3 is TGCGCCAGCAGATCGACAGCGAACACTGAAGCTTTCTTT. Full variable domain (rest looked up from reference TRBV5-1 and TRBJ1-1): KAGVTQTPRYLIKTRGQQVTLSCSPISGHRSVSWYQQTPGQGLQFLFEYFSETQRNKGNFPGRFSGRQFSNSRSEMNVSTLELGDSALYLCASRSTANTEAFFGQGTRLTVV.

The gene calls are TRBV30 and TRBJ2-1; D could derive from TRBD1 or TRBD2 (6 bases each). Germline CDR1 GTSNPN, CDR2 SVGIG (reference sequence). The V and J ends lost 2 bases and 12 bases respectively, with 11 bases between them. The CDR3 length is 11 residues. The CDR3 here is CAWSTGRRQFF. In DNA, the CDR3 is TGTGCCTGGAGTACAGGGAGGAGGCAGTTCTTC.

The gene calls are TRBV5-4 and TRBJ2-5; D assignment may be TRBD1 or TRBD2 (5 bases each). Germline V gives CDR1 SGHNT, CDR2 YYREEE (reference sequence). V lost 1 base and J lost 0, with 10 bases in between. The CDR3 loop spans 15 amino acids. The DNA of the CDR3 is TGTGCCAGCAGCTTGCCGGGACGGGACCAAGAGACCCAGTACTTC. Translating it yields CASSLPGRDQETQYF.

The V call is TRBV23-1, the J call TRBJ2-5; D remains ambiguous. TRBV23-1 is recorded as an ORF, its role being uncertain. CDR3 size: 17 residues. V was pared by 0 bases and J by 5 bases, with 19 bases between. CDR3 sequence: CASSQSPSRSIFETQYF. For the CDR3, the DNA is TGCGCCAGCAGTCAATCCCCTTCCCGTAGCATCTTTGAGACCCAGTACTTC.

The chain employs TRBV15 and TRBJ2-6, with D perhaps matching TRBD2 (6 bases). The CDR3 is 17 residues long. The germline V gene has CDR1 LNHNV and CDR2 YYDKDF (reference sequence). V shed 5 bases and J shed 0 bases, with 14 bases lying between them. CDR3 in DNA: TGTGCCACCAGCCGGAGGGGTCTTGCCTCTGGGGCCAACGTCCTGACTTTC. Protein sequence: CATSRRGLASGANVLTF.

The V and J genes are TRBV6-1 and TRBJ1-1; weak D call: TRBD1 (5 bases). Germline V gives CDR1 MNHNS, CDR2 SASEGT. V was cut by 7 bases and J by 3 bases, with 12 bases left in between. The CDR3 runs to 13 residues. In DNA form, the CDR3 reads TGTGCCAGCAACCAGGGATTCGACACTGAAGCTTTCTTT. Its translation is CASNQGFDTEAFF.

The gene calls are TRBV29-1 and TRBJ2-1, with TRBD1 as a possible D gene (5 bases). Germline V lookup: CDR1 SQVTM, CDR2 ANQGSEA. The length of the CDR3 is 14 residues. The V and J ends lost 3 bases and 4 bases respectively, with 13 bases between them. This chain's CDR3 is CSVDMVPGYNEQFF. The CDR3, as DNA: TGCAGCGTTGACATGGTCCCAGGGTACAATGAGCAGTTCTTC.

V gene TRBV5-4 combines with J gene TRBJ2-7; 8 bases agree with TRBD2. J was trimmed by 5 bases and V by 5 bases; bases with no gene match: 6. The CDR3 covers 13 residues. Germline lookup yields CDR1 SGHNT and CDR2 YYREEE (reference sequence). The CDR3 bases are TGTGCCAGCAGACAGCGGGGGCTACACGAGCAGTACTTC. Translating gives CASRQRGLHEQYF.

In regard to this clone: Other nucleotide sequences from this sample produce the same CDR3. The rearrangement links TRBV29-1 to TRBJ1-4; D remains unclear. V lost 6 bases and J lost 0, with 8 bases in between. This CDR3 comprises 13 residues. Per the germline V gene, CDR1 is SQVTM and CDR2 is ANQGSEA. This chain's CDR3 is CSVTGATNEKLFF. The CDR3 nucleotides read TGCAGCGTCACCGGAGCAACTAATGAAAAACTGTTTTTT.

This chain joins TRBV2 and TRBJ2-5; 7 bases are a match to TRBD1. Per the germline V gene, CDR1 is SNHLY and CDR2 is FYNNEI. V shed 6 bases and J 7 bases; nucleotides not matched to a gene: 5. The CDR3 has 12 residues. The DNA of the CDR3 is TGTGCCAGCAGCCGGGACAGAGCGACCCAGTACTTC. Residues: CASSRDRATQYF.

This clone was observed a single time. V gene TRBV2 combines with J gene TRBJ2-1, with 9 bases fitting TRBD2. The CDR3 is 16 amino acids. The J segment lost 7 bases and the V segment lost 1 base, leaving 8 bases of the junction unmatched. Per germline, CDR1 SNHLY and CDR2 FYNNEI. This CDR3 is CASSEVGRGGRNEQFF. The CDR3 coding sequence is TGTGCCAGCAGTGAAGTAGGGCGGGGGGGTCGAAATGAGCAGTTCTTC. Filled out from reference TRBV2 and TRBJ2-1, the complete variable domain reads EPEVTQTPSHQVTQMGQEVILRCVPISNHLYFYWYRQILGQKVEFLVSFYNNEISEKSEIFDDQFSVERPDGSNFTLKIRSTKLEDSAMYFCASSEVGRGGRNEQFFGPGTRLTVL.

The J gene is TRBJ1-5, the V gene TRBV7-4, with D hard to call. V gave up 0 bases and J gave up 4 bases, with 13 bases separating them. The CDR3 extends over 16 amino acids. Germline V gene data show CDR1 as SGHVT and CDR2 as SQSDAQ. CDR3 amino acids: CASSLARKQNNQPQHF. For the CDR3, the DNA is TGTGCCAGCAGCTTAGCGAGGAAACAGAATAATCAGCCCCAGCATTTT.

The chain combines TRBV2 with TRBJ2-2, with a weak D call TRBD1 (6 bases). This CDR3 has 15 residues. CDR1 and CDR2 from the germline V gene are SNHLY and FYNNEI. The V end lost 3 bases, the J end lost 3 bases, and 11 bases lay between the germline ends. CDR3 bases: TGTGCCAGCAGTGAGAGGACAGCCTACACCGGGGAGCTGTTTTTT. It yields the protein CASSERTAYTGELFF.

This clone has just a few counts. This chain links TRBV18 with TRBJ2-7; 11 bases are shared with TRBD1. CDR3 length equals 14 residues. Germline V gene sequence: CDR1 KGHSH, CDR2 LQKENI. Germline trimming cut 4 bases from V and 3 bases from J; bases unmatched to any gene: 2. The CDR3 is CASSRDRGIYEQYF. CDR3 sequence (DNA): TGTGCCAGCTCACGGGACAGGGGGATCTACGAGCAGTACTTC.

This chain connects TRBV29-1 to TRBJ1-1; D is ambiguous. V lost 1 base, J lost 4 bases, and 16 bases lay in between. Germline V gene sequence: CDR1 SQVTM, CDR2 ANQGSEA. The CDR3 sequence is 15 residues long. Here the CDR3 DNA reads TGCAGCGTTGAAGCTCGCGGGAAAGGACGCACTGAAGCTTTCTTT. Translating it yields CSVEARGKGRTEAFF.

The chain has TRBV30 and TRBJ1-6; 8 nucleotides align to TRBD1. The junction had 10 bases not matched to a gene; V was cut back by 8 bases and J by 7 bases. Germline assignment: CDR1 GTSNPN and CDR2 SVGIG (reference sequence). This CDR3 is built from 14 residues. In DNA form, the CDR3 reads TGTGCCCACAACGGACAGGGCGGCAATTCACCCCTCCACTTT. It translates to CAHNGQGGNSPLHF.

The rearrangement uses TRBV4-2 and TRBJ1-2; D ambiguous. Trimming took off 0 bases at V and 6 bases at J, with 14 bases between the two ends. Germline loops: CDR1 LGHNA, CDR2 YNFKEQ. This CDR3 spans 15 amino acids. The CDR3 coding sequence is TGTGCCAGCAGCCAAGATGGTAGGGTCGAGGATGGCTACACCTTC. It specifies CASSQDGRVEDGYTF.

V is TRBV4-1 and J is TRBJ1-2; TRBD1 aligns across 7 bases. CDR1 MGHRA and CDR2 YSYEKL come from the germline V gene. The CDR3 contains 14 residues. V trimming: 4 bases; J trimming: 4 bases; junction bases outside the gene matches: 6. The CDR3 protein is CASSPGGRGYGYTF. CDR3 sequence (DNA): TGCGCCAGCAGCCCAGGGGGTCGAGGCTATGGCTACACCTTC.

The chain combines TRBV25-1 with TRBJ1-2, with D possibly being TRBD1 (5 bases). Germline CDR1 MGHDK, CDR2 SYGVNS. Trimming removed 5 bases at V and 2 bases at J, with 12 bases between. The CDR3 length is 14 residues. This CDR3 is CASSPGELNYGYTF. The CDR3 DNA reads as TGTGCCAGCAGTCCGGGGGAGTTAAACTATGGCTACACCTTC.

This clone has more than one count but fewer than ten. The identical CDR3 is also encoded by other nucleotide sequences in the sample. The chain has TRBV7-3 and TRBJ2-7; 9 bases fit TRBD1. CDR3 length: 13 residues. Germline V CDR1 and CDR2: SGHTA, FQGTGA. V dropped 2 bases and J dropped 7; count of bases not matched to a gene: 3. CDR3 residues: CASSLLTGGEQYF. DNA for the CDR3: TGTGCCAGCAGCTTACTGACAGGGGGTGAGCAGTACTTC.

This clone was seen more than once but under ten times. The CDR3: CASSFGTFGETQYF. CDR3 nucleotide sequence: TGTGCCAGCAGCTTTGGGACATTTGGGGAGACCCAGTACTTC. V usage is TRBV7-2 and J usage is TRBJ2-5; TRBD1 is a possible D gene (6 bases). This CDR3 has 14 residues. With 3 bases removed from V and 5 bases from J, the gap between germline ends came to 13 bases. Germline lookup yields CDR1 SGHTA and CDR2 FQGNSA.

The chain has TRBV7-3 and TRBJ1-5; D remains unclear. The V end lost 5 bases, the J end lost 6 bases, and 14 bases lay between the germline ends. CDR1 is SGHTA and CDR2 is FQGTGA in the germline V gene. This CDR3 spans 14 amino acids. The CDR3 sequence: CASSPSGEGQPQHF. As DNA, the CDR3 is TGTGCCAGCAGCCCCTCAGGAGAAGGTCAGCCCCAGCATTTT. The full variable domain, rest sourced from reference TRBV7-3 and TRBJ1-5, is GAGVSQTPSNKVTEKGKYVELRCDPISGHTALYWYRQSLGQGPEFLIYFQGTGAADDSGLPNDRFFAVRPEGSVSTLKIQRTERGDSAVYLCASSPSGEGQPQHFGDGTRLSIL.

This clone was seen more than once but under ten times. DNA of the CDR3: TGCAGCGTTGGCGACAGGGAACGGTACGAGCAGTACTTC. Its translation is CSVGDRERYEQYF. This chain joins TRBV29-1 and TRBJ2-7; TRBD1 matches at 7 bases. V dropped 4 bases and J dropped 4; count of bases not matched to a gene: 7. CDR1 is SQVTM, CDR2 ANQGSEA, per germline. The CDR3 spans 13 residues.

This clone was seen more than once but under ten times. Written as DNA, the CDR3 is TGTGCCAGCAGCCAAGGCCCAGGGGGCCCGGGGGAGCAGTACTTC. Translating gives CASSQGPGGPGEQYF. The chain has TRBV4-2 and TRBJ2-7; TRBD1 matches at 8 bases. V trimming: 1 base; J trimming: 7 bases; junction bases outside the gene matches: 9. Germline V gene lookup returns CDR1 LGHNA and CDR2 YNFKEQ. The CDR3 is 15 residues long.

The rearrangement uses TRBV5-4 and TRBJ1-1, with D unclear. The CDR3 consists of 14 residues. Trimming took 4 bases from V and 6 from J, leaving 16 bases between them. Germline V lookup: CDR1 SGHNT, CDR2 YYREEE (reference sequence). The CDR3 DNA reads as TGTGCCAGCAGCGCAAGGCTCCCCAACTCTGAAGCTTTCTTT. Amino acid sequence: CASSARLPNSEAFF.

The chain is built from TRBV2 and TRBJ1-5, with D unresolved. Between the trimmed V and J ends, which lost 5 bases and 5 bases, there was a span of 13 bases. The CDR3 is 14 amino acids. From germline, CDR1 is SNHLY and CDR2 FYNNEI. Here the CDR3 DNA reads TGTGCCAGCAGTCCGGTGGCACCGGATCAGCCCCAGCATTTT. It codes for CASSPVAPDQPQHF.

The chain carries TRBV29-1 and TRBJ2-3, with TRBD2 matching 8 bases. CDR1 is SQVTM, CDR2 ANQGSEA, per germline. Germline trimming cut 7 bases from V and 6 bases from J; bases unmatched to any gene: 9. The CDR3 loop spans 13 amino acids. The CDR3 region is CSAQAGVPDTQYF. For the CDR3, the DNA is TGCAGCGCTCAAGCGGGGGTCCCCGATACGCAGTATTTT.